The present TCR beta chain was sequenced within a study of blood T cells in healthy people across ages. Alongside a J-beta primer mix, a sample-barcoded 5' primer served in a second PCR lasting about 6 to 12 cycles. TCRdb ran MiXCR on the 5' RACE reads and lists one entry per CDR3 protein. The table has under 1 million distinct CDR3 sequences, around two fifths seen once. Points from the study as a whole: Investigators treated diversity estimates from one million T cells as underestimates. Both higher diversity and more naive CD4+ cells marked long-lived donors when set against aged donors. PBMC samples, being unsorted, prevented any conclusive comparison of naive and antigen-experienced cells. CMV status of donors was not determined, possibly confounding expanded clonotype changes.

The CDR3 is 15 amino acids. J lost 2 bases, V lost 5 bases, and 8 bases had no gene match. Germline V gene sequence: CDR1 PRHDT, CDR2 FYEKMQ (reference sequence). The table lists this clonotype with many counts. Its antigen is unidentified. Given a much more abundant clone one base away, this may be a read error. The TCR comes from a man in his fifties or sixties in good health. This chain uses TRBV13 with TRBJ2-5; 7 bases map to TRBD2. The sample taken for sequencing was blood. This CDR3 is CASSLRGAGQETQYF. The CDR3 coding sequence is TGTGCCAGCAGCCTGCGGGGAGCGGGACAAGAGACCCAGTACTTC. The complete variable domain, with remaining parts taken from reference TRBV13 and TRBJ2-5, reads AAGVIQSPRHLIKEKRETATLKCYPIPRHDTVYWYQQGPGQDPQFLISFYEKMQSDKGSIPDRFSAQQFSDYHSELNMSSLELGDSALYFCASSLRGAGQETQYFGPGTRLLVL.